The next 12 T cell receptor beta chains were all read from a single sample in a study of T cell responses to AZD1222 COVID-19 vaccine. The data were produced by immunoSEQ multiplex PCR, yet TCRdb's version contains in-frame clones alone and is incomplete. Seen here are about 130,000 clones, approximately 91% observed once, and the top ten hold approximately 1.1%. The sample here was peripheral blood, taken 28 days after the second AZD1222 dose. The receptors come from an adult who received the AZD1222 COVID-19 vaccine.

The rearrangement links TRBV29-1 to TRBJ1-1; D is unresolved. V lost 4 bases to trimming and J lost 0 bases, with 9 bases between them. This CDR3 has 13 amino acids. Germline CDR1 SQVTM, CDR2 ANQGSEA. This CDR3 is CSVVLRMNTEAFF. The CDR3 DNA reads TGCAGCGTTGTGCTTAGGATGAACACTGAAGCTTTCTTT. The entire variable domain, with the rest obtained from reference TRBV29-1 and TRBJ1-1, is as follows: SAVISQKPSRDICQRGTSLTIQCQVDSQVTMMFWYRQQPGQSLTLIATANQGSEATYESGFVIDKFPISRPNLTFSTLTVSNMSPEDSSIYLCSVVLRMNTEAFFGQGTRLTVV.

The chain employs TRBV9 and TRBJ2-3, with D perhaps TRBD1 (5 bases). The V gene's germline CDR1 is SGDLS and CDR2 YYNGEE. V lost 3 bases and J 7 bases, leaving 12 bases between the germline ends. The CDR3 covers 13 residues. CDR3 residues: CASSARTRNTQYF. For the CDR3, the DNA is TGTGCCAGCAGCGCTAGGACACGGAATACGCAGTATTTT. The variable domain in full, with the rest retrieved from reference TRBV9 and TRBJ2-3, is DSGVTQTPKHLITATGQRVTLRCSPRSGDLSVYWYQQSLDQGLQFLIQYYNGEERAKGNILERFSAQQFPDLHSELNLSSLELGDSALYFCASSARTRNTQYFGPGTRLTVL.

This CDR3 is CASSYSNARNTIYF. The CDR3 nucleotides are TGTGCCAGCAGTTACTCGAACGCCCGCAACACCATATATTTT. The V call is TRBV6-5, the J call TRBJ1-3; D call uncertain. This CDR3 comprises 14 residues. V was cut by 0 bases and J by 7 bases, with 10 bases left in between. Germline CDR1 MNHEY, CDR2 SVGAGI.

The chain is built from TRBV12-3 or TRBV12-4 and TRBJ2-3; D gene uncertain. This CDR3 has 11 residues. Between the trimmed V and J ends, which lost 8 bases and 5 bases, there was a span of 8 bases. The CDR3 is CASSKIDTQYF. DNA of the CDR3: TGTGCCAGCTCGAAGATAGATACGCAGTATTTT.

The gene calls are TRBV6-5 and TRBJ1-5; D might be TRBD1 (5 bases). Germline assignment: CDR1 MNHEY and CDR2 SVGAGI. V was cut by 7 bases and J by 3 bases, with 13 bases left in between. This CDR3 is built from 14 residues. The CDR3 region has the DNA TGTGCCAGCACCTTGGGGCGGAACAATCAGCCCCAGCATTTT. This encodes CASTLGRNNQPQHF.

The CDR3 region is CASSHRALDQGNTEAFF. The CDR3 DNA is TGTGCCAGCAGCCACCGTGCTCTGGACCAGGGGAACACTGAAGCTTTCTTT. The V call is TRBV4-2, the J call TRBJ1-1; a possible D gene is TRBD1 (5 bases). The CDR3 sequence is 17 residues long. CDR1 and CDR2 from the germline V gene are LGHNA and YNFKEQ. With 3 bases removed from V and 1 base from J, the gap between germline ends came to 18 bases.

The rearrangement uses TRBV10-3 and TRBJ1-5; 8 bases map to TRBD1. With 4 bases clipped from V and 5 bases from J, the junction kept 4 bases outside the gene matches. CDR3 length: 14 residues. The germline CDR1 and CDR2 sequences are ENHRY and SYGVKD. Here the CDR3 DNA reads TGTGCCATCAGTGCCGGACAGGGAGATCAGCCCCAGCATTTT. As protein: CAISAGQGDQPQHF.

The chain joins TRBV19 to TRBJ1-3; D possibly corresponds to TRBD1 (5 bases). Trimming took 6 bases from V and 4 from J, leaving 19 bases between them. In germline, CDR1 is LNHDA, CDR2 SQIVND (reference sequence). The CDR3 has 16 residues. CDR3 nucleotides: TGTGCCAGTAGACGAGTACCAGACAGCCGGGGAAACACCATATATTTT. It yields the protein CASRRVPDSRGNTIYF.

The chain uses TRBV27 and TRBJ1-5, with D uncertain. This CDR3 spans 13 amino acids. CDR1 MNHEY and CDR2 SMNVEV come from the germline V gene (reference sequence). The V end lost 4 bases, the J end lost 1 base, and 5 bases lay between the germline ends. The CDR3 DNA reads TGTGCCAGCAGTTACAGCAGCAATCAGCCCCAGCATTTT. Residues: CASSYSSNQPQHF.

The chain combines TRBV7-6 with TRBJ1-5; D gene uncertain. The germline V and J ends were trimmed by 2 bases and 5 bases, with 13 bases remaining between them. Germline V CDR1 and CDR2: SGHVS, FNYEAQ. The CDR3 sequence is 15 residues long. The CDR3 loop reads CASSLLYGVDQPQHF. The DNA for the CDR3 is TGTGCCAGCAGCTTATTATACGGGGTTGATCAGCCCCAGCATTTT.

The chain combines TRBV27 with TRBJ2-7; 7 nucleotides line up with TRBD1. Unmatched junction bases numbered 13, after V lost 8 bases and J lost 3 bases. The CDR3 has 15 residues. Germline V gene lookup returns CDR1 MNHEY and CDR2 SMNVEV (reference sequence). CDR3 protein: CASALSQGQLYEQYF. CDR3 DNA: TGTGCCAGCGCGCTGTCTCAGGGACAGCTCTACGAGCAGTACTTC.

CDR3 residues: CASSQDLGQGRNEQFF. The CDR3 nucleotides are TGTGCCAGCAGCCAAGATTTGGGGCAGGGTAGGAATGAGCAGTTCTTC. The chain uses TRBV4-2 and TRBJ2-1, with D tentatively TRBD1 (5 bases). Trimming pared 0 bases from V and 7 bases from J, leaving 16 bases between. Germline CDR1 LGHNA, CDR2 YNFKEQ. This CDR3 has 16 amino acids.